This TCR beta chain emerged from a study of cytomegalovirus exposure and HLA in healthy donors (dated by TCRdb to the late 2010s). About the investigation overall: According to an earlier analysis of 550 to 750 of the donors, 150 million to 200 million T cells yielded 120 million or so unique TCR beta sequences and 250 to 350 Gb of sequence data. Roughly 300 gigabases of sequencing data and roughly 80 million unique TCR sequences made up an early release that covered around 640 HLA-typed donors. Of the approximately 400 genotyped donors, around 81% fell in the genetic ancestry cluster associated with self-reported Caucasian donors. The study aimed to test whether cataloging public T cell receptors could reveal signatures of past pathogen exposure. Using immunosequencing, the study profiled T cell repertoires from some 670 subjects and related those repertoires to cytomegalovirus serostatus. Along with the approximately 620-subject first cohort, a separate validation cohort of around 110 different subjects was used. High-throughput TCR immunosequencing, statistical association of individual TCRs with disease status, and machine learning were combined to predict cytomegalovirus infection status. A later analysis re-examined previously published TCR beta repertoires from 600 to 700 donors and added high-resolution HLA genotyping to investigate patterns of TCR occurrence. The later analysis used no new phenotypic data to find candidate immune exposures, relying instead on TCR beta sequences and their occurrence across donors. In an earlier analysis of 587 of the donors, high-throughput TCR beta sequencing was used to judge whether each TCR beta V gene segment behaved as functional or pseudogenic. Donor age, sex, ethnicity and CMV serostatus were collected together with the repertoire data. In a later genetic analysis, genome-wide SNP genotypes for 398 of the 666 donors were used, and that subset was treated as a discovery cohort. All discovery cohort repertoires had been generated on a single sequencing platform. HLA typing included class I and class II loci at four-digit resolution. Typing coverage varied by locus: 629-630 donors for A, B, C, DRB1 and DQB1; 522 for DQA1; 600 to 610 for DPA1; approximately 490 for DPB1. Because of strong linkage in the cohort, roughly five DR-DQ haplotypes were treated as single units for association and clustering. On average, roughly 250,000 unique TCR beta nucleotide sequences were sequenced per donor among some 420 genotyped donors of the cohort, with 15% to 20% of those sequences being non-productive.

Comments on this clone: Its antigen is unknown. No much larger clone is present one base from it, and per-base qualities are unavailable. The sample carries other DNA sequences with the same CDR3.

V is shortened by 4 bases, J by 3 bases, and the region joining them spans 12 bases. The CDR3 holds 13 amino acids from the cysteine to the phenylalanine. The retained sequence is limited to the CDR3, 39 bases, with the frame set at the first base. The germline V gene specifies SQVTM as CDR1 and ANQGSEA as CDR2. In total, approximately 700 healthy bone marrow donors made up the cohort. At the time of sampling, all cohort members were nominally healthy, though unrecorded immune exposures were likely present. The donor was CMV seronegative and belonged to the group of 380 or so seronegative cohort members. Every donor gave a peripheral blood sample, and the peripheral blood mononuclear cells from that sample were used for TCR beta sequencing. The Qiagen DNeasy Blood Extraction Kit was used to extract genomic DNA from the blood cell samples. The method behind the library was the immunoSEQ multiplex PCR assay. For the multiplex PCR, a mixture combining 60 forward primers for TCR Vbeta segments and 13 reverse primers for TCR Jbeta segments was used. A multiplex PCR assay on genomic DNA amplified the CDR3 region of rearranged TCR beta genes. Amplified TCR beta libraries were sequenced as 87-base-pair reads on the Illumina HiSeq System. The paper's processing steps were these. A later analysis tallied roughly 76 million unique TCR beta chains across the 666 repertoires, and 10 million to 11 million of those chains were shared by two or more donors. A nearest-neighbor algorithm error-corrected the raw reads and collapsed the reads into unique sequences, merging closely related sequences to remove PCR and sequencing errors. CDR3 sequences were aligned to IMGT reference sequences to assign V, D and J gene segments. For a sequence to be retained, a match of at least six nucleotides to both a V gene segment and a J gene segment was required. Rearrangements were called productive when the CDR3 lacked stop codons and stayed in frame with V and J; all others were non-productive. CDR3 was defined by IMGT convention, running from the second conserved V-encoded cysteine to the conserved J-encoded phenylalanine. In an earlier analysis of roughly 580 of the donors, sequences lacking an unambiguous match to a single V gene segment were excluded. In an earlier analysis of several hundred of the donors, a V segment was called functional when productive rearrangements were above 56.7%, and segregating when the standard deviation between donors exceeded 5%. A statistical classification framework was developed to diagnose cytomegalovirus status using the catalog of TCR beta chain sequences. A later analysis assigned V and J genes by comparing TCR nucleotide sequences with IMGT/GENE-DB human TR gene sequences. The TCRdist pipeline was used in a later analysis to assign CDR3 sequences and most-parsimonious VDJ recombination scenarios. In a later analysis, each TCR beta chain was defined by its CDR3 amino acid sequence together with its V-gene family, and reads lacking a unique V-gene family were excluded. To address suspected cross-contamination and a sequencing artifact, a later analysis removed roughly 580 highly shared, low-generation-probability nucleotide sequences. A later analysis calculated a clonal expansion index for each public chain from normalized within-repertoire ranks of inferred template counts. A later analysis computed generation probabilities with a VDJ recombination model fitted to out-of-frame rearrangements, and checked the results against IGoR. In a later analysis, TCR-TCR, TCR-HLA and TCR-CMV co-occurrence was scored with hypergeometric tests, and a repertoire-size bias correction was applied to TCR pairs. A later analysis estimated false discovery rates by permuting HLA or CMV assignments 20 times. In a later analysis, co-occurring TCRs were grouped using DBSCAN, with TCRdist sequence similarity added in when clustering inside HLA-allele-positive subsets. Repertoires with fewer than 30,000 or more than 120,000 public chains were left out of co-occurrence clustering, as were five repertoires with anomalous nucleotide sharing. TCRdb limited this immuneACCESS table to in-frame rearrangements with V and J called. A share of clones is missing; checked studies link under half to unresolved V genes, and the rest is unexplained. That table gives V, J and clone size, and the DNA gave D and trimming. This sample is represented by roughly 200,000 clones; approximately 88% of them were singletons. 0.71% of the sample rests with the top ten.

General study outcomes and caveats: In the study, roughly 160 TCR beta chains were listed as associated with cytomegalovirus. In a later genetic analysis, a missense DCLRE1C variant was associated with V-gene and J-gene trimming of TCR beta chains, and the association was replicated in an independent cohort. A later analysis reported that several top co-occurrence clusters appeared linked to parvovirus B19, influenza, CMV and Epstein-Barr virus. Some IMGT-functional V segments, including TRBV6-2 and TRBV6-3, could not be distinguished by the 87-base-pair reads and were therefore excluded. In both the original and validation cohorts, the classifier was reported to diagnose cytomegalovirus status with high specificity and sensitivity. Sequencing depth was assumed to be roughly uniform across donors in the presence/absence analyses, though that assumption may not hold. In a later analysis, 16,951 TCR beta sequences were associated with specific HLA alleles at a false discovery rate of 0.05. A later analysis found that TCR association rates varied across HLA loci, with DRB1 alleles showing the most associated TCRs and HLA-C alleles the fewest. According to the authors, the approach could potentially be generalized to other disease states and immunological phenotypes. In an earlier analysis of fewer than 700 of the donors, most TCR beta V segments appeared in productive rearrangements about 87% or about 30% of the time, broadly matching IMGT annotations. Most TCR sequences were observed very rarely across donors, whereas some public TCRs were present in many individuals. A later genetic analysis reported fewer N-insertions in productive TCRs among donors in an Asian-associated ancestry cluster than the roughly 650-donor mean. HLA typing was unavailable for some donors at each locus, so association tests used only the typed subset. Because counts were too low, roughly 16 rarely observed V segments, including chromosome 9 orphons, were excluded from the earlier analysis of 500 to 700 of the donors. In this cohort, only TCR beta chains were sequenced, and detectable features were limited by the absence of alpha or paired-chain data. The sequencing pipeline was judged likely to have produced a cluster of highly shared sequence variants as a technical artifact. Compared with equally common non-associated chains, HLA-associated TCR beta chains in a later analysis were more clonally expanded and had lower generation probabilities. Linkage disequilibrium might explain the correlated functional status among segregating V segments, but an unknown experimental factor could not be ruled out. Strong co-occurrence of HLA alleles, especially DR and DQ, made assigning TCR associations to individual alleles difficult. CMV serostatus was the only immune exposure information available for the cohort. A later analysis found that most CMV-associated TCR beta chains appeared HLA-restricted, with HLA associations seemingly driven largely by CMV exposure. A further reported finding was that TCR beta sequences accurately predicted the HLA-A and HLA-B alleles for most subjects in the first cohort. In vitro tests confirmed that a few of the cytomegalovirus-associated TCR beta chains recognize cytomegalovirus antigens.

This chain joins TRBV29-1 to TRBJ1-1; a tentative D call is TRBD1 (6 bases match). The sequence derives from a boy aged 2 to 9 in good health and CMV-seronegative. Input material: PBMCs. CDR3 sequence: CSVGVRGDTEAFF. The DNA sequence is as follows: TGCAGCGTTGGCGTCAGGGGAGACACTGAAGCTTTCTTT.